This entry is about one TCR beta chain. The germline gives CDR1 SNHLY, CDR2 FYNNEI. V was pared by 4 bases and J by 0 bases, with 7 bases between. There are 14 residues in the CDR3. The source of the sample is a study of cytomegalovirus exposure and HLA in healthy donors. Primers: 60 Vbeta forward and 13 Jbeta reverse. Measured with immunoSEQ multiplex PCR; TCRdb has only the in-frame clones, and not every one. The specimen's table records roughly 77,000 clones. The clonotype comes from a female donor in good health and CMV-seropositive. The sample comprised PBMCs. The chain links TRBV2 to TRBJ1-5; D unclear. The CDR3 sequence: CASSGGRSNQPQHF. CDR3 coding DNA: TGTGCCAGCAGTGGAGGCCGTAGCAATCAGCCCCAGCATTTT. The whole variable domain, remainder taken from reference TRBV2 and TRBJ1-5, is EPEVTQTPSHQVTQMGQEVILRCVPISNHLYFYWYRQILGQKVEFLVSFYNNEISEKSEIFDDQFSVERPDGSNFTLKIRSTKLEDSAMYFCASSGGRSNQPQHFGDGTRLSIL.